A single sample gave rise to the 28 T cell receptor beta chains below, sequenced in a study of OX40 agonist ivuxolimab in advanced cancers. TCRdb's copy holds only in-frame clones and misses some; the assay was immunoSEQ multiplex PCR. This sample has fewer than 65,000 clones, with about 89% found just once. The material sequenced was CD4+ or CD8+ T cells sorted from blood, taken in a trial of the OX40 agonist ivuxolimab. The receptors were gathered from an adult with an advanced solid tumor such as melanoma, head and neck, liver or kidney cancer.

The rearrangement uses TRBV2 and TRBJ2-1; D unclear. The CDR3 is 14 amino acids. Per germline, CDR1 SNHLY and CDR2 FYNNEI. Trimming shortened V by 4 bases and J by 1 base, and 8 bases separated the two germline ends. CDR3 amino acids: CASSAVGSYNEQFF. DNA of the CDR3: TGTGCCAGCAGTGCGGTGGGTTCCTACAATGAGCAGTTCTTC.

The rearrangement uses TRBV2 and TRBJ1-1; the D is unclear. Per germline, CDR1 SNHLY and CDR2 FYNNEI. The CDR3 runs to 12 residues. V was clipped by 4 bases and J by 7 bases, with 10 bases between them. The CDR3 region has the DNA TGTGCCAGCAGTGTCCAGTTAAATGAAGCTTTCTTT. Amino acid sequence: CASSVQLNEAFF.

This sequence joins TRBV30 and TRBJ1-5; 11 nucleotides line up with TRBD1. The germline V gene encodes CDR1 GTSNPN and CDR2 SVGIG (reference sequence). J gave up 5 bases and V 5 bases, and 14 bases lay outside the gene matches. This CDR3 has 17 residues. In DNA, the CDR3 is TGTGCCTGGCCTAAAAAGACGGGACAGGGGGTTTATCAGCCCCAGCATTTT. Translated: CAWPKKTGQGVYQPQHF.

The genes are TRBV19 and TRBJ1-1; 11 nucleotides agree with TRBD1. Germline values: CDR1 LNHDA, CDR2 SQIVND (reference sequence). The V gene end was trimmed by 7 bases and the J gene end by 5 bases; junction bases not matched to a gene: 9. CDR3 length equals 15 residues. This chain's CDR3 is CASTGTGGGRTEAFF. In DNA, the CDR3 is TGTGCCAGTACCGGGACAGGGGGAGGCAGGACTGAAGCTTTCTTT.

The rearrangement joins TRBV5-1 to TRBJ2-5, with 7 bases identical to TRBD1. The CDR3 runs to 14 residues. With 4 bases clipped from V and 1 base from J, the junction kept 4 bases outside the gene matches. Germline V gene sequence: CDR1 SGHRS, CDR2 YFSETQ. The CDR3, as DNA: TGCGCCAGCAGCCCCGGGGACAGCCAAGAGACCCAGTACTTC. Translated: CASSPGDSQETQYF.

The CDR3 sequence is CASSPSGTSYEQYF. Written as DNA, the CDR3 is TGTGCCAGCTCACCAAGCGGGACCTCCTACGAGCAGTACTTC. The J gene is TRBJ2-7, the V gene TRBV18, with 7 positions matching TRBD2. From germline, CDR1 is KGHSH and CDR2 LQKENI. V shed 2 bases, J shed 0 bases, and the junction held 1 base outside the gene matches. The length of the CDR3 is 14 residues.

The sample holds a few counts of this clone. J is TRBJ2-1 and V is TRBV9; no clear D. CDR1 is SGDLS and CDR2 is YYNGEE in the germline V gene. CDR3 length equals 15 residues. The V end lost 3 bases, the J end lost 9 bases, and 19 bases lay between the germline ends. DNA for the CDR3: TGTGCCAGCAGCGCCCCGAGCCACAACGGCGGTGAGCAGTTCTTC. This encodes CASSAPSHNGGEQFF.

The chain links TRBV7-9 to TRBJ1-4, with 9 nucleotides matching TRBD1. CDR3 length: 17 residues. The germline gives CDR1 SEHNR, CDR2 FQNEAQ (reference sequence). The V segment lost 4 bases and the J segment 2 bases; nucleotides outside the gene matches: 8. The CDR3 loop is CASSWGQGGATNEKLFF. CDR3 nucleotide sequence: TGTGCCAGCAGCTGGGGACAGGGTGGGGCGACTAATGAAAAACTGTTTTTT.

Of note for this clone: Its ends do not fully match the called genes, so a read error is possible. The V and J genes are TRBV7-7 and TRBJ2-5; D is possibly TRBD1 or TRBD2 (5 bases each). Germline V gene data show CDR1 as SSHAT and CDR2 as FNYEAQ (reference sequence). The CDR3 contains 15 residues. The CDR3 loop reads CASSPLGTVQETQYF. Here the CDR3 DNA reads TGTGCTAGCAGCCCTCTAGGGACGGTACAAGAGACCCAGTACTTC.

DNA for the CDR3: TGCAGCGTTATACCGGGACAGGGCCGCTATGGCTACACCTTC. Translated: CSVIPGQGRYGYTF. The chain is built from TRBV29-1 and TRBJ1-2, with 9 bases fitting TRBD1. This CDR3 comprises 14 residues. The germline gives CDR1 SQVTM, CDR2 ANQGSEA. V lost 5 bases and J lost 4; bases outside the gene matches: 8.

This rearrangement joins TRBV30 to TRBJ1-3; D may be TRBD1 (6 bases). CDR3 length: 16 amino acids. V lost 2 bases and J lost 0, with 14 bases in between. CDR1 is GTSNPN and CDR2 is SVGIG in the germline V gene (reference sequence). The CDR3 reads CAWSYSGTSSGNTIYF. CDR3 coding DNA: TGTGCCTGGAGTTATTCCGGGACATCCTCTGGAAACACCATATATTTT. Drawing the rest from reference TRBV30 and TRBJ1-3, the complete variable domain is SQTIHQWPATLVQPVGSPLSLECTVEGTSNPNLYWYRQAAGRGLQLLFYSVGIGQISSEVPQNLSASRPQDRQFILSSKKLLLSDSGFYLCAWSYSGTSSGNTIYFGEGSWLTVV.

The chain joins TRBV25-1 to TRBJ2-7; D is unclear. V lost 6 bases, J lost 3 bases, and 9 bases lay in between. The CDR3 is 12 amino acids. Germline CDR1 reads MGHDK; CDR2 reads SYGVNS. In DNA form, the CDR3 reads TGTGCCAGCAGGGAAAGGGACTACGAGCAGTACTTC. It encodes CASRERDYEQYF.

This clone showed up just a few times. The chain carries TRBV6-1 and TRBJ2-1, with no clear D. Germline CDR1 MNHNS, CDR2 SASEGT. This CDR3 has 13 amino acids. V was pared by 2 bases and J by 9 bases, with 11 bases between. CDR3 in DNA: TGTGCCAGCAGTGAACTCTTCCTCGGTGAGCAGTTCTTC. Translating gives CASSELFLGEQFF.

This clone was observed a few times. The chain carries TRBV19 and TRBJ1-1; D gene unclear. Germline CDR1 LNHDA, CDR2 SQIVND (reference sequence). This CDR3 region has 13 residues. Trimming pared 7 bases from V and 4 bases from J, leaving 13 bases between. DNA for the CDR3: TGTGCCAGTACAACTGACTGGGCCACTGAAGCTTTCTTT. This gives the protein CASTTDWATEAFF.

This rearrangement joins TRBV28 to TRBJ2-5, with D maybe TRBD1 (6 bases). V lost 8 bases to trimming and J lost 1 base, with 17 bases between them. The CDR3 runs to 15 residues. CDR1 and CDR2 from the germline V gene are MDHEN and SYDVKM. CDR3 residues: CASGQQGQGQETQYF. For the CDR3, the DNA is TGTGCCAGCGGACAACAGGGTCAGGGCCAAGAGACCCAGTACTTC.

The chain recombines TRBV5-1 with TRBJ1-5, with D tentatively TRBD1 (5 bases). The CDR3 has 17 residues. The V and J ends lost 2 bases and 5 bases respectively, with 20 bases between them. Germline CDR1 reads SGHRS; CDR2 reads YFSETQ. CDR3 nucleotides: TGCGCCAGCAGCTTTTGGGTTGCCAGGGATGGGTATCAGCCCCAGCATTTT. This gives the protein CASSFWVARDGYQPQHF. The full variable domain, completed using reference TRBV5-1 and TRBJ1-5, is KAGVTQTPRYLIKTRGQQVTLSCSPISGHRSVSWYQQTPGQGLQFLFEYFSETQRNKGNFPGRFSGRQFSNSRSEMNVSTLELGDSALYLCASSFWVARDGYQPQHFGDGTRLSIL.

This chain connects TRBV11-2 to TRBJ1-3; TRBD1 aligns across 9 bases. The V gene's germline CDR1 is SGHAT and CDR2 FQNNGV. Trimming cost V 4 bases and J 4 bases; bases outside gene matches: 2. This CDR3 contains 14 residues. The CDR3 here is CASSSGTGGNTIYF. Here the CDR3 DNA reads TGTGCCAGCAGCTCAGGGACAGGGGGAAACACCATATATTTT.

This clone has a single count. This chain links TRBV18 with TRBJ2-5; tentatively, D is TRBD1 or TRBD2 (5 bases each). Near its end, the DNA agrees better with TRBJ2-7, so the J call may be wrong. The germline gives CDR1 KGHSH, CDR2 LQKENI. The CDR3 covers 15 residues. CDR3 sequence (DNA): TGTGCCAGCTCACCACAGGCTGGGGGCTCCTACGAGCAGTACTTC. It specifies CASSPQAGGSYEQYF.

The chain recombines TRBV5-4 with TRBJ2-7; 10 bases are a match to TRBD2. The CDR3 is made up of 16 amino acids. The V gene end was trimmed by 1 base and the J gene end by 5 bases; junction bases not matched to a gene: 9. Germline V gives CDR1 SGHNT, CDR2 YYREEE (reference sequence). Here the CDR3 reads CASSLSALAGVNEQYF. CDR3 nucleotides: TGTGCCAGCAGCTTGTCTGCCCTAGCGGGAGTGAACGAGCAGTACTTC.

J is TRBJ1-5 and V is TRBV28, with a tentative D call TRBD1 (5 bases). The CDR3 has 19 residues. The V end lost 4 bases, the J end lost 2 bases, and 24 bases lay between the germline ends. Germline assignment: CDR1 MDHEN and CDR2 SYDVKM. This CDR3 is CASSSPIPSRGGGNQPQHF. The CDR3 DNA sequence: TGTGCCAGCAGTTCCCCAATCCCAAGCCGGGGCGGGGGCAATCAGCCCCAGCATTTT.

DNA for the CDR3: TGTGCCAGTAGGGTGGGGAACAGTCCTAATCAGCCCCAGCATTTT. This codes for CASRVGNSPNQPQHF. The rearrangement links TRBV19 to TRBJ1-5; D uncertain. The CDR3 contains 15 residues. Trimming took off 6 bases at V and 4 bases at J, with 16 bases between the two ends. The germline gives CDR1 LNHDA, CDR2 SQIVND (reference sequence).

This chain links TRBV6-5 with TRBJ1-5; TRBD1 matches at 11 bases. The CDR3 is made up of 15 amino acids. CDR1 is MNHEY, CDR2 SVGAGI, per germline. Losses at the gene ends were 4 bases for V and 9 bases for J; bases not matched to a gene: 8. CDR3 in amino acids: CASSSHGTGGRPQHF. CDR3 DNA: TGTGCCAGCAGTTCCCACGGGACAGGGGGAAGGCCCCAGCATTTT.

The chain is built from TRBV11-2 and TRBJ2-1; 10 bases align to TRBD2. There are 15 residues in the CDR3. Germline-derived CDR1 and CDR2 are SGHAT and FQNNGV. J was trimmed by 4 bases and V by 5 bases; bases with no gene match: 5. This CDR3 is CASSRSSGGYNEQFF. The CDR3 DNA reads TGTGCCAGCAGCCGCTCTAGCGGGGGATACAATGAGCAGTTCTTC. Together with reference TRBV11-2 and TRBJ2-1, the CDR3 gives the full variable domain: EAGVAQSPRYKIIEKRQSVAFWCNPISGHATLYWYQQILGQGPKLLIQFQNNGVVDDSQLPKDRFSAERLKGVDSTLKIQPAKLEDSAVYLCASSRSSGGYNEQFFGPGTRLTVL.

The chain carries TRBV5-1 and TRBJ2-2; D gene uncertain. This CDR3 comprises 14 residues. Trimming stripped 4 bases from V and 4 bases from J, with 11 bases between. Looked up from germline, CDR1 is SGHRS and CDR2 is YFSETQ. CDR3 coding DNA: TGCGCCAGCAGCCCGGCCCCGAGCACCGGGGAGCTGTTTTTT. As protein: CASSPAPSTGELFF. The complete variable domain, with remaining parts taken from reference TRBV5-1 and TRBJ2-2, reads KAGVTQTPRYLIKTRGQQVTLSCSPISGHRSVSWYQQTPGQGLQFLFEYFSETQRNKGNFPGRFSGRQFSNSRSEMNVSTLELGDSALYLCASSPAPSTGELFFGEGSRLTVL.

The CDR3 DNA is TGTGCCAGCAGTTCTACAGGGAGGGTCAATGAAAAACTGTTTTTT. Translated, it gives CASSSTGRVNEKLFF. The chain couples TRBV28 to TRBJ1-4; maybe TRBD1 (6 bases). V was cut by 4 bases and J by 5 bases, with 14 bases left in between. The CDR3 runs 15 residues. CDR1 is MDHEN and CDR2 is SYDVKM in the germline V gene.

The chain combines TRBV29-1 with TRBJ2-1, with D perhaps TRBD2 (7 bases). The germline gives CDR1 SQVTM, CDR2 ANQGSEA. The length of the CDR3 is 13 residues. CDR3 nucleotides: TGCATCACCGGGGGGCGGGCTGGCAATGAGCAGTTCTTC. It encodes CITGGRAGNEQFF.

The chain carries TRBV15 and TRBJ2-3, with TRBD2 matching over 10 bases. V shed 3 bases, J shed 4 bases, and the junction held 10 bases outside the gene matches. The germline gives CDR1 LNHNV, CDR2 YYDKDF (reference sequence). The CDR3 is 17 amino acids. This CDR3 reads CATSSPISGGASDTQYF. The CDR3 DNA reads TGTGCCACCAGCAGTCCGATCAGCGGGGGGGCTTCAGATACGCAGTATTTT.

This chain connects TRBV28 to TRBJ2-1, with D hard to call. Germline CDR1 and CDR2: MDHEN and SYDVKM. V was trimmed by 6 bases and J by 2 bases, leaving 14 bases between them. The CDR3 runs 15 residues. This chain's CDR3 is CASSIAGPTYNEQFF. The CDR3 region has the DNA TGTGCCAGCAGCATAGCCGGTCCCACCTACAATGAGCAGTTCTTC.